This T cell receptor (beta chain) was recorded in a study of T cell clones after liver transplantation. V shed 6 bases and J 4 bases; nucleotides not matched to a gene: 3. Germline V lookup: CDR1 LNHDA, CDR2 SQIVND (reference sequence). The CDR3 sequence is 14 residues long. Produced via immunoSEQ multiplex PCR; TCRdb's table is partial and in-frame only. This sample has nearly 15,000 clones; around 90% occur once, and the top ten carry just under 50%. This clonotype was sampled from a human donor who received a liver transplant. Sequences were derived from CD8+ T cells from blood, sampled before liver transplant. The chain employs TRBV19 and TRBJ2-7; 13 nucleotides match TRBD2. The CDR3 loop is CASSGTSGKYEQYF. CDR3 DNA sequence: TGTGCCAGTAGCGGGACTAGCGGGAAATACGAGCAGTACTTC.